A single sample gave rise to the 23 T cell receptor beta chains below, sequenced in a study of blood T cell repertoires in COVID-19. Repertoires were generated with immunoSEQ multiplex PCR, while TCRdb's copy carries only in-frame clones and drops some. The sample includes approximately 150,000 clones, under 90% seen only once; the top ten take over 2%. The sample comprised peripheral blood. The receptors come from an elderly woman with acute or convalescent COVID-19.

The rearrangement links TRBV10-3 to TRBJ1-1; D ambiguous. V lost 4 bases, J lost 3 bases, and 15 bases lay in between. This CDR3 region has 15 residues. Germline V CDR1 and CDR2: ENHRY, SYGVKD. The CDR3 sequence: CAISAAPSADTEAFF. CDR3 DNA sequence: TGTGCCATCAGTGCCGCCCCCTCCGCAGACACTGAAGCTTTCTTT.

The chain joins TRBV6-5 to TRBJ1-1, with D tentatively TRBD1 (6 bases). V dropped 7 bases and J dropped 4 bases, with 16 bases sitting between them. The germline V gene encodes CDR1 MNHEY and CDR2 SVGAGI. The CDR3 length is 14 residues. The CDR3 region has the DNA TGTGCCAGCAAACTCTCAGGCAGGGGCACTGAAGCTTTCTTT. Amino acids: CASKLSGRGTEAFF.

As for this clone: The sample has other DNA sequences that encode this CDR3 too. The V call is TRBV2, the J call TRBJ2-3; 14 bases fit TRBD2. The V and J ends lost 6 bases and 6 bases, in that order; junction bases with no gene match: 8. Germline CDR1 SNHLY, CDR2 FYNNEI. The CDR3 loop spans 16 amino acids. The CDR3 spells CASSLLTSGGADTQYF. The DNA for the CDR3 is TGTGCCAGCAGCCTACTGACTAGCGGGGGGGCCGATACGCAGTATTTT.

V is TRBV4-3 and J is TRBJ2-2, with D possibly matching TRBD2 (5 bases). CDR1 is LGHNA, CDR2 YSLEER, per germline. The CDR3 consists of 16 residues. The V end lost 4 bases, the J end lost 2 bases, and 14 bases lay between the germline ends. CDR3 coding DNA: TGCGCCAGCAGCCGCACCAGGACTCCTAACACCGGGGAGCTGTTTTTT. Its protein product is CASSRTRTPNTGELFF.

This clone was picked up a small number of times. The chain is built from TRBV5-1 and TRBJ2-7; 8 positions match TRBD1. V lost 0 bases and J lost 6; bases outside the gene matches: 8. In germline, CDR1 is SGHRS, CDR2 YFSETQ. The CDR3 is made up of 15 amino acids. The CDR3 sequence: CASSLVGQGSGEQYF. The DNA of the CDR3 is TGCGCCAGCAGCTTGGTTGGACAGGGTTCGGGCGAGCAGTACTTC.

This clone was observed once. The rearrangement joins TRBV7-2 to TRBJ1-2; no definite D call. Germline CDR1 reads SGHTA; CDR2 reads FQGNSA. V shed 1 base and J shed 4 bases, with 4 bases lying between them. This CDR3 comprises 12 residues. CDR3 residues: CASSLVVYGYTF. In DNA, the CDR3 is TGTGCCAGCAGCTTAGTCGTCTATGGCTACACCTTC.

A single count supports this clone. This chain joins TRBV3-1 (or the pseudogene TRBV3-2) and TRBJ2-7; a possible D gene is TRBD1 (6 bases). Germline values: CDR1 LGHDT, CDR2 YNNKEL (reference sequence). The V end was cut by 1 base, the J end by 5 bases, with 15 bases between. The CDR3 is 15 residues long. This chain's CDR3 is CASSQGVMGADEQYF. In nucleotides, the CDR3 is TGTGCCAGCAGCCAAGGGGTAATGGGGGCCGACGAGCAGTACTTC.

The DNA for the CDR3 is TGCAGCGATCCGGCGGGGATACAGCCCTACGAGCAGTACTTC. It encodes CSDPAGIQPYEQYF. The gene calls are TRBV29-1 and TRBJ2-7; D perhaps matches TRBD2 (6 bases). V lost 7 bases to trimming and J lost 2 bases, with 18 bases between them. CDR1 is SQVTM and CDR2 is ANQGSEA in the germline V gene. CDR3 length: 14 amino acids.

The rearrangement uses TRBV4-2 and TRBJ1-3, with TRBD1 identical over 8 bases. The ends lost 7 bases at V and 3 bases at J; junction bases unmatched: 14. The CDR3 length is 17 residues. CDR1 and CDR2 (germline): LGHNA, YNFKEQ. The CDR3 here is CASTPGGRGRFGNTIYF. The CDR3 bases are TGTGCCAGCACCCCGGGGGGCAGGGGGCGATTTGGAAACACCATATATTTT.

The rearrangement joins TRBV5-6 to TRBJ1-1; the D is unclear. The germline V and J ends were trimmed by 1 base and 6 bases, with 13 bases remaining between them. The CDR3 runs to 14 residues. Germline V gives CDR1 SGHDT, CDR2 YYEEEE. The CDR3 sequence is CASSLYSRFAEAFF. In DNA, the CDR3 is TGTGCCAGCAGCTTGTATTCACGGTTCGCTGAAGCTTTCTTT.

This clone was counted only a few times. V and J are TRBV29-1 and TRBJ2-7, with D perhaps TRBD1 (6 bases). Germline V CDR1 and CDR2: SQVTM, ANQGSEA. CDR3 length: 12 amino acids. Trimming removed 4 bases from V and 2 bases from J, with 9 bases in between. CDR3 amino acids: CSVVQGAYEQYF. CDR3 coding DNA: TGCAGCGTTGTACAGGGCGCCTACGAGCAGTACTTC.

V usage is TRBV30 and J usage is TRBJ2-5; the D gene is possibly TRBD2 (6 bases). Germline values: CDR1 GTSNPN, CDR2 SVGIG (reference sequence). The V end was cut by 4 bases, the J end by 2 bases, with 11 bases between. The CDR3 is made up of 13 amino acids. The CDR3 loop is CAWMSSEQETQYF. CDR3 sequence (DNA): TGTGCCTGGATGTCTAGCGAGCAAGAGACCCAGTACTTC.

V and J are TRBV9 and TRBJ2-2, with D maybe TRBD2 (5 bases). V was shortened by 3 bases and J by 7 bases, with 16 bases between the two germline ends. The CDR3 consists of 15 residues. Germline V gene data show CDR1 as SGDLS and CDR2 as YYNGEE. As DNA, the CDR3 is TGTGCCAGCAGCGGAATAGAGGCGGGTTACGGGGAGCTGTTTTTT. Its protein product is CASSGIEAGYGELFF.

The V gene is TRBV24-1, the J gene TRBJ2-1, with D possibly being TRBD1 (5 bases). Germline V CDR1 and CDR2: KGHDR, SFDVKD. V gave up 5 bases and J gave up 2 bases, with 6 bases separating them. This CDR3 has 13 residues. The CDR3 region is CATSGGTYNEQFF. CDR3 DNA sequence: TGTGCCACCAGTGGGGGCACCTACAATGAGCAGTTCTTC.

The gene calls are TRBV15 and TRBJ2-1; TRBD2 aligns across 7 bases. Germline V gene data show CDR1 as LNHNV and CDR2 as YYDKDF (reference sequence). The ends lost 3 bases at V and 0 bases at J; junction bases unmatched: 5. CDR3 length: 16 amino acids. The CDR3 region has the DNA TGTGCCACCAGCAGGGGGGGGGTTCGCTCCTACAATGAGCAGTTCTTC. It encodes CATSRGGVRSYNEQFF.

This clone was detected many times. The rearrangement uses TRBV10-3 and TRBJ2-5; possible D gene TRBD1, 5 bases. The CDR3 length is 13 residues. Germline V lookup: CDR1 ENHRY, CDR2 SYGVKD. The V gene lost 2 bases and the J gene lost 5 bases, with 9 bases spanning the gap. The CDR3 DNA follows: TGTGCCATCAGTGAGGTCAGGGATGAGACCCAGTACTTC. It codes for CAISEVRDETQYF.

A single count supports this clone. V usage is TRBV11-2 and J usage is TRBJ2-5, with 9 bases aligning to TRBD2. This CDR3 is 15 amino acids long. The germline gives CDR1 SGHAT, CDR2 FQNNGV. V was pared by 8 bases and J by 5 bases, with 12 bases of the junction left unmatched. The CDR3 protein is CASASAGGGAETQYF. CDR3 nucleotide sequence: TGTGCCAGCGCCTCCGCGGGAGGGGGCGCGGAGACCCAGTACTTC.

The rearrangement joins TRBV2 to TRBJ1-3; D possibly corresponds to TRBD1 (5 bases). There are 13 residues in the CDR3. Germline V gene sequence: CDR1 SNHLY, CDR2 FYNNEI. Between the trimmed V and J ends, which lost 7 bases and 0 bases, there was a span of 7 bases. Written as DNA, the CDR3 is TGTGCCAGCAACGGGGGCTCTGGAAACACCATATATTTT. Translated: CASNGGSGNTIYF.

The chain combines TRBV19 with TRBJ2-5, with 9 bases identical to TRBD2. The junction had 10 bases not matched to a gene; V was cut back by 5 bases and J by 3 bases. Per germline, CDR1 LNHDA and CDR2 SQIVND (reference sequence). This CDR3 is built from 16 residues. CDR3 region: CASSARGAGGKETQYF. The CDR3 nucleotides read TGTGCCAGTAGTGCCCGAGGGGCGGGGGGGAAAGAGACCCAGTACTTC.

The chain employs TRBV19 and TRBJ2-1; 10 bases fit TRBD2. The CDR3 covers 14 residues. CDR1 and CDR2 (germline): LNHDA, SQIVND (reference sequence). Trimming cost V 5 bases and J 9 bases; bases outside gene matches: 7. CDR3 residues: CASSPSSGGSEQFF. The CDR3 DNA sequence: TGTGCCAGTAGTCCATCTAGCGGGGGCAGTGAGCAGTTCTTC.

The V gene is TRBV6-4, the J gene TRBJ1-5; no firm D call. Germline CDR1 is MRHNA and CDR2 is SNTAGT. Trimming took off 6 bases at V and 7 bases at J, with 13 bases between the two ends. The CDR3 runs 13 residues. The CDR3 nucleotides are TGTGCCAGCAGCCAACAGAGCGGGCAGCCCCAGCATTTT. Its translation is CASSQQSGQPQHF.

The rearrangement uses TRBV6-1 and TRBJ2-1; D gene unclear. Trimming removed 1 base at V and 9 bases at J, with 10 bases between. Germline V gene sequence: CDR1 MNHNS, CDR2 SASEGT. This CDR3 is built from 13 residues. This CDR3 is CASSEVGLSEQFF. In nucleotides, the CDR3 is TGTGCCAGCAGTGAAGTTGGGCTAAGTGAGCAGTTCTTC.

This chain links TRBV2 with TRBJ2-3, with 7 nucleotides matching TRBD2. The germline CDR1 and CDR2 sequences are SNHLY and FYNNEI. CDR3 length equals 15 residues. V shed 4 bases and J 2 bases; nucleotides not matched to a gene: 6. The CDR3 DNA is TGTGCCAGCAGTGTGGCTAGCGGTAACACAGATACGCAGTATTTT. Amino acids: CASSVASGNTDTQYF.